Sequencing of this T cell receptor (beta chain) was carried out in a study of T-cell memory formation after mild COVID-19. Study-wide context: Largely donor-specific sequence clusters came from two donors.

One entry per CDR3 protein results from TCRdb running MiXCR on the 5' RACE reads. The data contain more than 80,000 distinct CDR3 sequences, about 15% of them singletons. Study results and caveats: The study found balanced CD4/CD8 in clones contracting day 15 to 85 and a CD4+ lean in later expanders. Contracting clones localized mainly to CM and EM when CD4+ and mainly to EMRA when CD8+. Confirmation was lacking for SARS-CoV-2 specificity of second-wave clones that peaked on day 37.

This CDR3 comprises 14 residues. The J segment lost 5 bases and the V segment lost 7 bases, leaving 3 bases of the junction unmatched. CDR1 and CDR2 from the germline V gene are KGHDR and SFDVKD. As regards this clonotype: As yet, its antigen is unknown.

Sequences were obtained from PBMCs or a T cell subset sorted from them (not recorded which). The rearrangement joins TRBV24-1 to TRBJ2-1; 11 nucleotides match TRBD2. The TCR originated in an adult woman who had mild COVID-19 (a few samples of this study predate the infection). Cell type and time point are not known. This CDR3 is CATRVAGGDNEQFF. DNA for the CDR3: TGTGCCACCAGGGTAGCGGGAGGGGACAATGAGCAGTTCTTC.